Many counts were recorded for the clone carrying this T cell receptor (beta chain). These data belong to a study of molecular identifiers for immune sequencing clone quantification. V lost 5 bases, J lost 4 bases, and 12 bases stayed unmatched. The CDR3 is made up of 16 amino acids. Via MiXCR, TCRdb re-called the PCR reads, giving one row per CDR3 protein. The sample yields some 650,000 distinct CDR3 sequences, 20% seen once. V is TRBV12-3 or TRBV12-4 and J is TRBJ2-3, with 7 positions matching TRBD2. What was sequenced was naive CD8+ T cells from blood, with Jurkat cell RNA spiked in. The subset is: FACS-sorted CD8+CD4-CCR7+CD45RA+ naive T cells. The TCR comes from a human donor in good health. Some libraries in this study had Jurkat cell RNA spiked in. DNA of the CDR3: TGTGCCAGCAGTCTCTACAGCGGGGTTGTCGCAGATACGCAGTATTTT. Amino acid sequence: CASSLYSGVVADTQYF.